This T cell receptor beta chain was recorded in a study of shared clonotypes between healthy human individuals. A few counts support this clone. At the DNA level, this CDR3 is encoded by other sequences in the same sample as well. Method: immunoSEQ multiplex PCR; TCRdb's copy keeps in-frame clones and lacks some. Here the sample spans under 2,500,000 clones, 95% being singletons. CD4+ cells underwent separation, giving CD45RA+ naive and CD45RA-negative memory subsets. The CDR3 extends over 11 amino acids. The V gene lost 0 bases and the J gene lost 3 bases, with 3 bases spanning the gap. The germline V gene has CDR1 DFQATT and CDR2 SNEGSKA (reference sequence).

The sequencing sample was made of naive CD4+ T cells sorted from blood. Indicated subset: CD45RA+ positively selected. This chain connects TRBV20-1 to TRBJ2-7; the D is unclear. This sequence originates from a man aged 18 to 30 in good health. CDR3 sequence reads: CSARDIYEQYF. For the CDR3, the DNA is TGCAGTGCTAGAGACATCTACGAGCAGTACTTC.